Presented here are 16 T cell receptor beta chains from one specimen sequenced in a study of response to subunit inactivated influenza vaccine (dated by TCRdb to 2016 to 2019). Library preparation was by RT-PCR. Reads for this sample came from an Illumina HiSeq 2500. In-frame beta chains were kept once TCRdb had trimmed the public reads at Q25 with fastp and called clones with MiXCR. Rows with one shared CDR3 protein collapse into an entry with the most common genes and DNA. For this sample the table gives approximately 520,000 distinct CDR3 sequences, of which 16% were detected only once. Together, the top ten hold 2.5% to 3.5% of the sample. This material consisted of CD4+ T cells sorted from PBMCs, taken less than 30 months after vaccination. The source is a man between 50 and 75 years old who received an inactivated influenza vaccine. Donor details come from another sample of the same person, matched by shared clones.

This clonotype was picked up a small number of times. V usage is TRBV3-1 and J usage is TRBJ2-1, with 14 positions matching TRBD2. The CDR3 contains 14 residues. Germline loops: CDR1 LGHDT, CDR2 YNNKEL (reference sequence). V trimming: 4 bases; J trimming: 10 bases; junction bases outside the gene matches: 3. The CDR3 sequence: CASSPGTSGGEQFF. Here the CDR3 DNA reads TGTGCCAGCAGCCCCGGGACTAGCGGGGGCGAGCAGTTCTTC.

The sample holds a few counts of this clonotype. V usage is TRBV11-2 and J usage is TRBJ2-2; 8 bases fit TRBD1. This CDR3 is built from 15 residues. Trimming removed 2 bases from V and 7 bases from J; junction bases left unmatched: 6. The germline V gene has CDR1 SGHAT and CDR2 FQNNGV. For the CDR3, the DNA is TGTGCCAGCAGCTTACAGGGGGCGCGGATCGGGGAGCTGTTTTTT. It yields the protein CASSLQGARIGELFF.

The rearrangement uses TRBV7-6 and TRBJ2-3; D call uncertain. The CDR3 extends over 15 amino acids. CDR1 and CDR2 (germline): SGHVS, FNYEAQ. Trimming left V 5 bases short and J 5 bases short, with 17 bases between. The CDR3 bases are TGTGCCAGCAGCCCAGGTCTCGGAGTTAGAGATACGCAGTATTTT. Encoded protein: CASSPGLGVRDTQYF.

This clonotype occurred once. The chain joins TRBV7-2 to TRBJ2-7, with D possibly being TRBD1 (6 bases). Germline-derived CDR1 and CDR2 are SGHTA and FQGNSA. Between the trimmed V and J ends, which lost 3 bases and 10 bases, there was a span of 16 bases. The CDR3 sequence is 13 residues long. The CDR3 nucleotides are TGTGCCAGCAGCTTTACAGGGAACGGACGACAGTACTTC. It is translated as CASSFTGNGRQYF.

V and J are TRBV5-1 and TRBJ1-6; maybe TRBD1 (6 bases). Germline V CDR1 and CDR2: SGHRS, YFSETQ. The CDR3 is made up of 18 amino acids. With 0 bases removed from V and 0 bases from J, the gap between germline ends came to 13 bases. The CDR3 sequence: CASSLVGQTSSYNSPLHF. The CDR3 bases are TGCGCCAGCAGCTTGGTCGGACAGACTTCCTCCTATAATTCACCCCTCCACTTT.

The chain recombines TRBV29-1 with TRBJ2-7, with 7 bases fitting TRBD1. Losses at the gene ends were 8 bases for V and 3 bases for J; bases not matched to a gene: 4. Germline V CDR1 and CDR2: SQVTM, ANQGSEA. This CDR3 is built from 11 residues. Here the CDR3 DNA reads TGCAGCTTTCGGACAGGCTACGAGCAGTACTTC. Its translation: CSFRTGYEQYF.

This clonotype appeared a few times. The chain links TRBV29-1 to TRBJ2-7; D is perhaps TRBD2 (5 bases). From germline, CDR1 is SQVTM and CDR2 ANQGSEA. Trimming removed 4 bases at V and 2 bases at J, with 9 bases between. The CDR3 consists of 12 residues. The chain's CDR3 is CSVVTGTYEQYF. The CDR3 DNA is TGCAGCGTTGTGACGGGAACCTACGAGCAGTACTTC.

This clonotype was seen at least ten times. CDR3 in amino acids: CATKRQGSDEQYF. CDR3 coding DNA: TGTGCCACCAAAAGACAGGGGTCCGACGAGCAGTACTTC. The gene calls are TRBV15 and TRBJ2-7; TRBD1 aligns across 8 bases. Germline assignment: CDR1 LNHNV and CDR2 YYDKDF (reference sequence). The ends lost 7 bases at V and 5 bases at J; junction bases unmatched: 7. CDR3 length: 13 amino acids.

The V and J genes are TRBV5-1 and TRBJ1-5; D perhaps matches TRBD1 (5 bases). The CDR3 is 14 amino acids. Germline values: CDR1 SGHRS, CDR2 YFSETQ. Between the trimmed V and J ends, which lost 4 bases and 4 bases, there was a span of 12 bases. The CDR3 DNA is TGCGCCAGCAGCGAGGGGCCGGCGAATCAGCCCCAGCATTTT. Translation gives CASSEGPANQPQHF. The full variable domain, rest sourced from reference TRBV5-1 and TRBJ1-5, is KAGVTQTPRYLIKTRGQQVTLSCSPISGHRSVSWYQQTPGQGLQFLFEYFSETQRNKGNFPGRFSGRQFSNSRSEMNVSTLELGDSALYLCASSEGPANQPQHFGDGTRLSIL.

The rearrangement links TRBV29-1 to TRBJ2-3; D possibly corresponds to TRBD1 (5 bases). The CDR3 covers 13 residues. Trimming stripped 5 bases from V and 6 bases from J, with 15 bases between. Germline-derived CDR1 and CDR2 are SQVTM and ANQGSEA. The CDR3: CSVYLGPRDTQYF. CDR3 bases: TGCAGCGTTTATCTGGGGCCCAGGGATACGCAGTATTTT.

The V call is TRBV5-5, the J call TRBJ2-3; 7 bases fit TRBD1. The CDR3 is 16 residues long. The V segment lost 4 bases and the J segment 2 bases; nucleotides outside the gene matches: 10. Germline CDR1 reads SGHKS; CDR2 reads YYEKEE (reference sequence). The CDR3 bases are TGTGCCAGCAGCGGAAAAGGGGGCGTGCTCACAGATACGCAGTATTTT. Translating gives CASSGKGGVLTDTQYF.

This rearrangement joins TRBV20-1 to TRBJ2-5, with 8 bases matching TRBD2. The CDR3 runs to 16 residues. The germline CDR1 and CDR2 sequences are DFQATT and SNEGSKA (reference sequence). V shed 3 bases and J 4 bases; nucleotides not matched to a gene: 13. The chain's CDR3 is CSASSGGDVYRETQYF. DNA for the CDR3: TGCAGTGCTAGTTCCGGGGGGGACGTGTATCGAGAGACCCAGTACTTC.

This clonotype was counted only a few times. The chain has TRBV29-1 and TRBJ2-3, with D possibly being TRBD2 (5 bases). V dropped 7 bases and J dropped 2 bases, with 10 bases sitting between them. The CDR3 consists of 12 residues. Per germline, CDR1 SQVTM and CDR2 ANQGSEA. CDR3 DNA: TGCAGCGCCGGACTTAACACAGATACGCAGTATTTT. This gives the protein CSAGLNTDTQYF.

This sequence joins TRBV5-1 and TRBJ2-7, with 15 bases that match TRBD2. V dropped 4 bases and J dropped 2; count of bases not matched to a gene: 4. The CDR3 sequence is 16 residues long. Germline values: CDR1 SGHRS, CDR2 YFSETQ. CDR3 nucleotides: TGCGCCAGCAGCCCAAGGACTAGCGGGGGGGCCTACGAGCAGTACTTC. Encoded protein: CASSPRTSGGAYEQYF.

The J gene is TRBJ2-2, the V gene TRBV19; the D gene is possibly TRBD2 (6 bases). Germline V gene lookup returns CDR1 LNHDA and CDR2 SQIVND (reference sequence). The ends were cut back, 7 bases at V and 2 bases at J, with 14 bases in the middle. CDR3 length equals 15 residues. The chain's CDR3 is CASKGGGANTGELFF. The CDR3 DNA reads TGTGCCAGTAAAGGCGGAGGGGCTAACACCGGGGAGCTGTTTTTT. Full variable domain (rest looked up from reference TRBV19 and TRBJ2-2): DGGITQSPKYLFRKEGQNVTLSCEQNLNHDAMYWYRQDPGQGLRLIYYSQIVNDFQKGDIAEGYSVSREKKESFPLTVTSAQKNPTAFYLCASKGGGANTGELFFGEGSRLTVL.

In its sample, this clonotype was seen a few times. The CDR3 region is CASSPVQGGAFF. In DNA, the CDR3 is TGTGCCAGCAGCCCGGTCCAGGGCGGAGCTTTCTTT. The chain joins TRBV6-1 to TRBJ1-1; D is possibly TRBD1 (5 bases). The CDR3 is 12 amino acids. Trimming stripped 6 bases from V and 10 bases from J, with 15 bases between. Germline V lookup: CDR1 MNHNS, CDR2 SASEGT.